Listed here are 15 T cell receptor beta chains from one sample, sequenced in a study of OX40 agonist ivuxolimab in advanced cancers. TCRdb keeps only in-frame clones here, not all; method: immunoSEQ multiplex PCR. Here the sample spans under 85,000 clones, 85% to 95% being singletons. Sequencing was performed on CD4+ or CD8+ T cells sorted from blood, taken in a trial of the OX40 agonist ivuxolimab. These receptor sequences come from an adult with an advanced solid tumor such as melanoma, head and neck, liver or kidney cancer.

CDR3 loop: CASRTLTTGRYEQYF. The DNA for the CDR3 is TGTGCCAGCAGGACCTTAACGACAGGTCGCTACGAGCAGTACTTC. V and J are TRBV28 and TRBJ2-7, with D possibly matching TRBD1 (6 bases). The V end was cut by 6 bases, the J end by 3 bases, with 18 bases between. Germline loops: CDR1 MDHEN, CDR2 SYDVKM. CDR3 size: 15 residues.

V gene TRBV7-9 combines with J gene TRBJ1-4, with D possibly being TRBD1 (6 bases). Between the trimmed V and J ends, which lost 5 bases and 6 bases, there was a span of 16 bases. The CDR3 extends over 15 amino acids. Per the germline V gene, CDR1 is SEHNR and CDR2 is FQNEAQ (reference sequence). The CDR3 region is CASSPRWGRDEKLFF. The DNA of the CDR3 is TGTGCCAGCAGCCCACGCTGGGGGCGGGATGAAAAACTGTTTTTT.

The rearrangement joins TRBV6-5 to TRBJ1-1; D is ambiguous. V was trimmed by 2 bases and J by 8 bases, leaving 6 bases between them. Germline V gives CDR1 MNHEY, CDR2 SVGAGI. This CDR3 region has 11 residues. CDR3 amino acids: CASSYRIEAFF. The CDR3 region has the DNA TGTGCCAGCAGTTACCGGATCGAAGCTTTCTTT.

This clone has just a few counts. This chain uses TRBV30 with TRBJ2-7, with 13 bases matching TRBD2. Germline V CDR1 and CDR2: GTSNPN, SVGIG (reference sequence). The CDR3 is made up of 16 amino acids. V gave up 2 bases and J gave up 5 bases; unmatched junction bases: 9. The CDR3 DNA follows: TGTGCCTGGAGTATCCCATCGACTAGCGGGAGGCACGAGCAGTACTTC. This sequence encodes CAWSIPSTSGRHEQYF.

The CDR3 reads CASSPSAFSGRPYEQYF. As DNA, the CDR3 is TGTGCCAGCAGCCCCAGCGCGTTTAGCGGGAGGCCCTACGAGCAGTACTTC. This chain uses TRBV11-2 with TRBJ2-7; TRBD2 aligns across 10 bases. V gave up 5 bases and J gave up 2 bases; unmatched junction bases: 12. The CDR3 loop spans 17 amino acids. CDR1 is SGHAT and CDR2 is FQNNGV in the germline V gene. The variable domain in full, with the rest retrieved from reference TRBV11-2 and TRBJ2-7, is EAGVAQSPRYKIIEKRQSVAFWCNPISGHATLYWYQQILGQGPKLLIQFQNNGVVDDSQLPKDRFSAERLKGVDSTLKIQPAKLEDSAVYLCASSPSAFSGRPYEQYFGPGTRLTVT.

This chain links TRBV2 with TRBJ2-5; D might be TRBD1 (6 bases). Trimming left V 11 bases short and J 3 bases short, with 10 bases between. Per germline, CDR1 SNHLY and CDR2 FYNNEI. The CDR3 has 11 residues. The CDR3 region is CAQNREETQYF. CDR3 nucleotides: TGTGCCCAGAACAGGGAAGAGACCCAGTACTTC.

This clone was found a few times. V and J are TRBV2 and TRBJ2-1; TRBD2 aligns across 7 bases. The CDR3 has 16 amino acids. Trimming cost V 4 bases and J 6 bases; bases outside gene matches: 12. The germline V gene encodes CDR1 SNHLY and CDR2 FYNNEI. DNA of the CDR3: TGTGCCAGCAGTGTCATGAGGGCCACGGGAGGCAATGAGCAGTTCTTC. Its translation is CASSVMRATGGNEQFF.

This chain joins TRBV19 and TRBJ2-5; 10 positions match TRBD2. Trimming at V came to 4 bases and at J to 4 bases, leaving 3 bases not matched to a gene. This CDR3 region has 14 residues. The V gene's germline CDR1 is LNHDA and CDR2 SQIVND (reference sequence). The CDR3 nucleotides are TGTGCCAGTAGTACTAGCGGGAGTAGAGAGACCCAGTACTTC. Amino acid sequence: CASSTSGSRETQYF.

The chain joins TRBV19 to TRBJ2-1, with 8 bases that match TRBD2. The CDR3 totals 14 residues. V was clipped by 8 bases and J by 3 bases; unmatched bases: 6. The germline V gene has CDR1 LNHDA and CDR2 SQIVND (reference sequence). The CDR3, as DNA: TGTGCCAGTCACGGGACTAGGAACTACAATGAGCAGTTCTTC. Its protein product is CASHGTRNYNEQFF.

The chain joins TRBV28 to TRBJ2-1; 12 bases are shared with TRBD2. The germline CDR1 and CDR2 sequences are MDHEN and SYDVKM. V gave up 4 bases and J gave up 1 base; unmatched junction bases: 2. The CDR3 has 16 amino acids. CDR3 coding DNA: TGTGCCAGCAGTTCTAGCGGGAGGGGATCCTACAATGAGCAGTTCTTC. Its translation: CASSSSGRGSYNEQFF.

This clone has only a few counts. This sequence joins TRBV15 and TRBJ1-2, with a weak D call TRBD1 (5 bases). The CDR3 is made up of 15 amino acids. Germline V gives CDR1 LNHNV, CDR2 YYDKDF (reference sequence). The V and J ends lost 0 bases and 8 bases respectively, with 16 bases between them. CDR3: CATSRDPGGAGGYTF. CDR3 bases: TGTGCCACCAGCAGAGATCCAGGAGGGGCGGGAGGCTACACCTTC.

This chain links TRBV7-9 with TRBJ1-1; tentatively, D is TRBD1 (6 bases). The ends were cut back, 5 bases at V and 4 bases at J, with 20 bases in the middle. Germline lookup yields CDR1 SEHNR and CDR2 FQNEAQ (reference sequence). The CDR3 sequence is 16 residues long. The CDR3 coding sequence is TGTGCCAGCAGCCCTCCCCCTACAGGGAGGGGCACTGAAGCTTTCTTT. This translates into CASSPPPTGRGTEAFF.

The chain carries TRBV13 and TRBJ2-2; D is perhaps TRBD2 (5 bases). The CDR3 extends over 13 amino acids. Per the germline V gene, CDR1 is PRHDT and CDR2 is FYEKMQ (reference sequence). Trimming pared 2 bases from V and 7 bases from J, leaving 8 bases between. Here the CDR3 reads CASSLTEGGELFF. In DNA form, the CDR3 reads TGTGCCAGCAGCTTAACCGAGGGCGGGGAGCTGTTTTTT.

The chain joins TRBV13 to TRBJ2-1; 11 bases map to TRBD2. CDR1 is PRHDT, CDR2 FYEKMQ, per germline (reference sequence). There are 15 residues in the CDR3. Trimming at V came to 3 bases and at J to 9 bases, leaving 7 bases not matched to a gene. The CDR3 coding sequence is TGTGCCAGCAGCTTTGGTCTAGCGGGAGGTGTTGAGCAGTTCTTC. Encoded protein: CASSFGLAGGVEQFF.

V is TRBV5-1 and J is TRBJ2-5; possibly TRBD2 for D (6 bases). The germline CDR1 and CDR2 sequences are SGHRS and YFSETQ. This CDR3 has 15 amino acids. V dropped 3 bases and J dropped 4 bases, with 16 bases sitting between them. This CDR3 is CASSWSGGKSETQYF. In DNA, the CDR3 is TGCGCCAGCAGCTGGTCTGGCGGGAAATCAGAGACCCAGTACTTC.